The 28 T cell receptor beta chains below all came from one sample that was sequenced in a study of blood T cell repertoires in COVID-19. Only in-frame clones appear in the TCRdb table, and some are missing; sequencing was by immunoSEQ multiplex PCR. The table records 120,000 to 150,000 clones, around 83% of them present only once. The specimen was PBMCs or T cells enriched from blood (not recorded which). The receptors derive from a woman in her fifties or sixties who had been exposed to COVID-19.

V is TRBV30 and J is TRBJ1-2, with D hard to call. Germline values: CDR1 GTSNPN, CDR2 SVGIG (reference sequence). CDR3 length: 14 residues. V gave up 0 bases and J gave up 7 bases, with 15 bases separating them. CDR3 region: CAWSVLGSGGGYTF. The CDR3 DNA reads TGTGCCTGGAGTGTATTAGGCAGCGGAGGTGGCTACACCTTC.

This clone was seen a few times. The chain uses TRBV4-3 and TRBJ1-1, with D hard to call. The CDR3 runs to 15 residues. The V and J ends lost 0 bases and 0 bases respectively, with 8 bases between them. Germline V gene data show CDR1 as LGHNA and CDR2 as YSLEER. CDR3 DNA: TGCGCCAGCAGCCAAGATGGGCCAGTGAACACTGAAGCTTTCTTT. It codes for CASSQDGPVNTEAFF.

The genes are TRBV6-2 or TRBV6-3 and TRBJ2-1; 8 nucleotides agree with TRBD1. The CDR3 loop spans 16 amino acids. Looked up from germline, CDR1 is MNHEY and CDR2 is SVGEGT. The ends lost 1 base at V and 4 bases at J; junction bases unmatched: 6. Written as DNA, the CDR3 is TGTGCCAGCAGTTACTACAGGGGGGCCTTGTACAATGAGCAGTTCTTC. Residues: CASSYYRGALYNEQFF.

This chain links TRBV11-3 with TRBJ2-5; a possible D gene is TRBD2 (6 bases). There are 13 residues in the CDR3. The germline V gene encodes CDR1 SGHNT and CDR2 YENEEA. The germline V and J ends were trimmed by 6 bases and 1 base, with 9 bases remaining between them. Here the CDR3 DNA reads TGTGCCAGCAGTCCGGGACTCCAAGAGACCCAGTACTTC. It yields the protein CASSPGLQETQYF.

The chain joins TRBV3-1 (or the pseudogene TRBV3-2) to TRBJ1-4; 9 nucleotides agree with TRBD1. V was clipped by 4 bases and J by 0 bases; unmatched bases: 3. The germline CDR1 and CDR2 sequences are LGHDT and YNNKEL (reference sequence). The CDR3 is 16 residues long. The CDR3 protein is CASSPGTGPTNEKLFF. The CDR3 bases are TGTGCCAGCAGCCCCGGGACAGGGCCAACTAATGAAAAACTGTTTTTT.

V gene TRBV7-3 combines with J gene TRBJ2-1, with a tentative D call TRBD1 (6 bases). Per germline, CDR1 SGHTA and CDR2 FQGTGA. The ends were cut back, 1 base at V and 7 bases at J, with 8 bases in the middle. This CDR3 contains 13 residues. The CDR3 region has the DNA TGTGCCAGCAGCTTAAACAGGGATAATGAGCAGTTCTTC. Residues: CASSLNRDNEQFF.

This clone was picked up a small number of times. The V gene is TRBV2, the J gene TRBJ1-5, with TRBD1 matching over 7 bases. Germline V CDR1 and CDR2: SNHLY, FYNNEI. This CDR3 has 15 amino acids. Unmatched junction bases numbered 8, after V lost 4 bases and J lost 5 bases. Written as DNA, the CDR3 is TGTGCCAGCAGTGGACTACAGGGGTCCTATCAGCCCCAGCATTTT. This gives the protein CASSGLQGSYQPQHF.

The chain employs TRBV7-2 and TRBJ2-1; TRBD2 agrees at 10 bases. V trimming: 6 bases; J trimming: 10 bases; junction bases outside the gene matches: 12. CDR1 SGHTA and CDR2 FQGNSA come from the germline V gene. This CDR3 is built from 15 residues. This chain's CDR3 is CASRNQRGGPGEQFF. CDR3 nucleotide sequence: TGTGCCAGCAGGAATCAGCGGGGGGGTCCAGGGGAGCAGTTCTTC.

This chain links TRBV6-5 with TRBJ2-2; 11 bases are a match to TRBD2. The germline V gene has CDR1 MNHEY and CDR2 SVGAGI. This CDR3 has 15 residues. J lost 5 bases, V lost 5 bases, and 4 bases had no gene match. CDR3 bases: TGTGCCAGCAGTACTAGCGGGAGCGGTACCGGGGAGCTGTTTTTT. It specifies CASSTSGSGTGELFF.

This clone was detected once. The chain recombines TRBV10-1 with TRBJ1-1; D is unclear. V lost 8 bases, J lost 3 bases, and 10 bases lay in between. CDR1 WNHNN and CDR2 SYGVQD come from the germline V gene (reference sequence). This CDR3 spans 12 amino acids. In nucleotides, the CDR3 is TGCGCCAGCCCTAAAAAATACACTGAAGCTTTCTTT. It specifies CASPKKYTEAFF.

The chain employs TRBV20-1 and TRBJ2-7, with D perhaps matching TRBD2 (6 bases). CDR3 size: 11 residues. The V gene lost 3 bases and the J gene lost 9 bases, with 12 bases spanning the gap. Germline CDR1 reads DFQATT; CDR2 reads SNEGSKA (reference sequence). The CDR3 is CSARGGERQYF. CDR3 DNA: TGCAGTGCTAGGGGCGGGGAAAGGCAGTACTTC.

The genes are TRBV5-1 and TRBJ2-7; tentatively, D is TRBD2 (5 bases). This CDR3 spans 14 amino acids. Trimming stripped 0 bases from V and 2 bases from J, with 9 bases between. Germline V gives CDR1 SGHRS, CDR2 YFSETQ. The CDR3 region is CASSLVDSTYEQYF. The CDR3 DNA reads TGCGCCAGCAGCTTGGTGGACTCGACCTACGAGCAGTACTTC.

V and J are TRBV18 and TRBJ2-3, with 9 bases aligning to TRBD1. The CDR3 is made up of 16 amino acids. V shed 5 bases and J 2 bases; nucleotides not matched to a gene: 8. Germline assignment: CDR1 KGHSH and CDR2 LQKENI. CDR3 nucleotide sequence: TGTGCCAGCTCATCCCGAACAGGGGGCAACACAGATACGCAGTATTTT. Translating it yields CASSSRTGGNTDTQYF.

This clone was counted only a few times. The chain couples TRBV4-3 to TRBJ2-2, with 7 bases that match TRBD2. Germline V CDR1 and CDR2: LGHNA, YSLEER. J lost 7 bases, V lost 1 base, and 12 bases had no gene match. The CDR3 is 17 residues long. The CDR3 protein is CASSQVGERGGLGELFF. The CDR3 DNA follows: TGCGCCAGCAGCCAAGTCGGAGAGCGGGGCGGACTCGGGGAGCTGTTTTTT.

V and J are TRBV2 and TRBJ1-2, with D tentatively TRBD1 (6 bases). This CDR3 spans 11 amino acids. Germline V gene lookup returns CDR1 SNHLY and CDR2 FYNNEI. Trimming took 8 bases from V and 8 from J, leaving 12 bases between them. Written as DNA, the CDR3 is TGTGCCAGCGGGACACTCTCGGGCTACACCTTC. It is translated as CASGTLSGYTF. The full variable domain, its missing parts supplied by reference TRBV2 and TRBJ1-2, is EPEVTQTPSHQVTQMGQEVILRCVPISNHLYFYWYRQILGQKVEFLVSFYNNEISEKSEIFDDQFSVERPDGSNFTLKIRSTKLEDSAMYFCASGTLSGYTFGSGTRLTVV.

CDR3 amino acids: CASSLGTDYGYTF. CDR3 DNA sequence: TGTGCCAGCAGCTTGGGCACCGACTATGGCTACACCTTC. The V call is TRBV11-2, the J call TRBJ1-2; D uncertain. The CDR3 contains 13 residues. V shed 3 bases and J shed 3 bases, with 8 bases lying between them. Germline V gene lookup returns CDR1 SGHAT and CDR2 FQNNGV.

This chain uses TRBV18 with TRBJ1-5, with 7 bases lining up with TRBD1. V shed 6 bases, J shed 0 bases, and the junction held 5 bases outside the gene matches. Germline values: CDR1 KGHSH, CDR2 LQKENI. This CDR3 spans 15 amino acids. The CDR3 coding sequence is TGTGCCAGCTCCCATGGGACAGATAGCAATCAGCCCCAGCATTTT. This codes for CASSHGTDSNQPQHF.

The chain combines TRBV18 with TRBJ1-1; 9 bases fit TRBD1. The CDR3 length is 14 residues. J lost 8 bases, V lost 4 bases, and 8 bases had no gene match. Germline V gene sequence: CDR1 KGHSH, CDR2 LQKENI. The CDR3 here is CASSLARQGEEAFF. The DNA of the CDR3 is TGTGCCAGCTCACTTGCCCGACAGGGGGAAGAAGCTTTCTTT.

The CDR3 reads CASSPDISPEQFF. In DNA, the CDR3 is TGTGCCAGCAGCCCGGACATCTCTCCTGAGCAGTTCTTC. This chain uses TRBV7-9 with TRBJ2-1; tentatively, D is TRBD1 (5 bases). The CDR3 runs to 13 residues. CDR1 and CDR2 (germline): SEHNR, FQNEAQ (reference sequence). The ends were cut back, 5 bases at V and 9 bases at J, with 14 bases in the middle.

This chain uses TRBV29-1 with TRBJ2-3, with 9 bases fitting TRBD2. Germline lookup yields CDR1 SQVTM and CDR2 ANQGSEA. This CDR3 region has 15 residues. V was pared by 6 bases and J by 2 bases, with 9 bases of the junction left unmatched. The CDR3 region is CSVKASGADTDTQYF. In nucleotides, the CDR3 is TGCAGCGTCAAAGCTAGCGGGGCCGACACAGATACGCAGTATTTT.

This clone came up a few times. The chain combines TRBV9 with TRBJ2-2, with TRBD1 matching 11 bases. This CDR3 region has 15 residues. Germline CDR1 is SGDLS and CDR2 is YYNGEE. The V segment lost 6 bases and the J segment 5 bases; nucleotides outside the gene matches: 6. DNA of the CDR3: TGTGCCAGCAAAAGGACAGGGGGCTGGACCGGGGAGCTGTTTTTT. Its protein product is CASKRTGGWTGELFF.

CDR3 coding DNA: TGTGCCAGCAGTGCCCTGACAGGGGGTCGCACAGATACGCAGTATTTT. Translation gives CASSALTGGRTDTQYF. The gene calls are TRBV6-1 and TRBJ2-3; 9 nucleotides agree with TRBD1. Germline CDR1 and CDR2: MNHNS and SASEGT. With V trimmed by 4 bases and J by 1 base, 6 bases remained unmatched. The CDR3 covers 16 residues.

The chain carries TRBV6-5 and TRBJ2-1; D is possibly TRBD1 (7 bases). CDR3 length: 14 residues. Germline CDR1 and CDR2: MNHEY and SVGAGI. Trimming left V 6 bases short and J 8 bases short, with 17 bases between. CDR3 bases: TGTGCCAGCAGGCGGCAGGGGGGACGGGATGAGCAGTTCTTC. Translation: CASRRQGGRDEQFF.

The chain carries TRBV27 and TRBJ1-4; D ambiguous. V was trimmed by 5 bases and J by 0 bases, leaving 10 bases between them. The CDR3 extends over 15 amino acids. CDR1 and CDR2 from the germline V gene are MNHEY and SMNVEV (reference sequence). CDR3 DNA sequence: TGTGCCAGCAGTCGCGGGAGCGCAACTAATGAAAAACTGTTTTTT. Its translation is CASSRGSATNEKLFF.

This clone was picked up a small number of times. This chain joins TRBV27 and TRBJ2-1, with a weak D call TRBD2 (5 bases). Trimming removed 6 bases from V and 7 bases from J, with 22 bases in between. Per germline, CDR1 MNHEY and CDR2 SMNVEV (reference sequence). This CDR3 has 16 amino acids. The CDR3 here is CASSSPLGESRNEQFF. CDR3 bases: TGTGCCAGCAGCTCCCCCCTTGGGGAGAGCCGTAATGAGCAGTTCTTC.

This clone was recorded only once. The chain carries TRBV12-3 or TRBV12-4 and TRBJ2-7; D might be TRBD2 (7 bases). The CDR3 loop spans 12 amino acids. Trimming cost V 8 bases and J 4 bases, with 12 bases left between them. The CDR3 sequence: CASQGRAYEQYF. In nucleotides, the CDR3 is TGTGCCAGCCAGGGGAGGGCGTACGAGCAGTACTTC.

The CDR3 nucleotides are TGCGCCAGCAGCCAAGAGGACAGGTTCTTACTTGAAGCTTTCTTT. Amino acids: CASSQEDRFLLEAFF. This chain joins TRBV4-1 and TRBJ1-1, with 7 bases that match TRBD1. CDR1 MGHRA and CDR2 YSYEKL come from the germline V gene. The V segment lost 0 bases and the J segment 7 bases; nucleotides outside the gene matches: 8. The length of the CDR3 is 15 residues.

The V gene is TRBV5-6, the J gene TRBJ2-7, with 9 bases lining up with TRBD1. Germline CDR1 SGHDT, CDR2 YYEEEE. This CDR3 comprises 15 residues. With 3 bases clipped from V and 6 bases from J, the junction kept 10 bases outside the gene matches. The CDR3 region has the DNA TGTGCCAGCAGCTCTACCGGGACAGGGCCCTCCGAGCAGTACTTC. This sequence encodes CASSSTGTGPSEQYF.